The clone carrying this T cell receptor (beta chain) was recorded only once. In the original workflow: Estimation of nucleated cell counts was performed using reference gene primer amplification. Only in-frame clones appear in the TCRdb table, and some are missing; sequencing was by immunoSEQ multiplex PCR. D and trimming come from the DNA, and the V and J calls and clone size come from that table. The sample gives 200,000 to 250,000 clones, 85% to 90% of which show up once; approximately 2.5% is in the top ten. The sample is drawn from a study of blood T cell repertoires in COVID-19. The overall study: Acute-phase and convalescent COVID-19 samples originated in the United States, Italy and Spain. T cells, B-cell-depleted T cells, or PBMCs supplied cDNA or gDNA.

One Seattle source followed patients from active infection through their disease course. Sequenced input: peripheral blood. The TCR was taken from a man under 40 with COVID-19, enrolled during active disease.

CDR3 nucleotides: TGTGCCAGCAGCTTAGCACGTGGGGATAGCGGGGGGGCTCCAGATACGCAGTATTTT. Translation gives CASSLARGDSGGAPDTQYF. V usage is TRBV7-9 and J usage is TRBJ2-3, with 11 bases identical to TRBD2. The CDR3 runs to 19 residues. V trimming: 0 bases; J trimming: 4 bases; junction bases outside the gene matches: 12. The germline V gene encodes CDR1 SEHNR and CDR2 FQNEAQ (reference sequence).